This is a list of T cell receptor beta chains from one sample in a study of control samples from healthy donors and cancer patients. Assay: immunoSEQ multiplex PCR; the TCRdb copy retains only in-frame clones and omits some. Of approximately 150,000 clones in the sample, 91% were seen once. Sequences were obtained from blood. These receptor sequences come from a young man in good health. Each CDR3 is given with its conserved first and last residue. The D gene is left open where the match is weak. A clone size is listed for some rows: how often the clone was seen (once, few, many), or a class if it is expanded.

TGTGCCAGTAGTATCCGGGACAGGGATGGCGATGAGCAGTTCTTC | CASSIRDRDGDEQFF | TRBV19 | TRBD1 | . | TRBJ2-1
TGTGCCAGCAGCCCCGGGACACCCACCCACGAGCAGTACTTC | CASSPGTPTHEQYF | TRBV7-9 | . | . | TRBJ2-7
TGTGCCAGCAGCTTAGTTGGGAAGGAGCTACGAGAAAAACTGTTTTTT | CASSLVGKELREKLFF | TRBV7-9 | . | . | TRBJ1-4
TGTGCCAGCTCACTTGGGACAGGGGGGGATCAGCCCCAGCATTTT | CASSLGTGGDQPQHF | TRBV18 | TRBD1 | few | TRBJ1-5
TGTGCTAGTGGTTCCTCCTTAAACACTGAAGCTTTCTTT | CASGSSLNTEAFF | TRBV12-5 | . | . | TRBJ1-1
TGTGCCAGTAGTTTTTCCTCTACATTCTACGAGCAGTACTTC | CASSFSSTFYEQYF | TRBV19 | . | . | TRBJ2-7
TGTGCCACCTGGGCAGGGGCCCAGAACACTGAAGCTTTCTTT | CATWAGAQNTEAFF | TRBV28 | . | . | TRBJ1-1
TGCGCCAGCAGCCCCCAGACAACGGCAGGGACAGGGTCACCCCTCCACTTT | CASSPQTTAGTGSPLHF | TRBV4-1 | TRBD1 | . | TRBJ1-6
TGTGCCAGCAGCTTGTGGGGCCCAACTAGCGGGCTTGGTAATGAGCAGTTCTTC | CASSLWGPTSGLGNEQFF | TRBV5-5 | TRBD2 | . | TRBJ2-1
TGTGCCAGCAGCCTGCGGACAGGGGACTATGGCTACACCTTC | CASSLRTGDYGYTF | TRBV3-1/TRBV3-2 | TRBD1 | once | TRBJ1-2
TGTGCCAGCAGAGAAACAGGCTTCAAAAATACGCAGTATTTT | CASRETGFKNTQYF | TRBV7-8 | . | . | TRBJ2-3
TGTGCCAGCAGCTTCGGGACAGGGGCCTACGAGCAGTACTTC | CASSFGTGAYEQYF | TRBV3-1/TRBV3-2 | TRBD1 | once | TRBJ2-7
TGCGCCAGCAGTATGGGGACCGTCGAGCAGTACTTC | CASSMGTVEQYF | TRBV5-1 | . | . | TRBJ2-7
TGTGCCAGTAGTATGGACCGGTACTACGAGCAGTACTTC | CASSMDRYYEQYF | TRBV19 | . | once | TRBJ2-7
TGCGCCAGCAGCTTGGCTCTGGGCGGAGAGACCCAGTACTTC | CASSLALGGETQYF | TRBV5-1 | . | . | TRBJ2-5
TGTGCCAGCAGTTACCCGGCAGAAGGGACAGATACGCAGTATTTT | CASSYPAEGTDTQYF | TRBV6-5 | . | . | TRBJ2-3
TGTGCCAGTTTGCCCGGGACTAGCGGGGGGTTTACAGATACGCAGTATTTT | CASLPGTSGGFTDTQYF | TRBV11-2 | TRBD2 | . | TRBJ2-3
TGTGCCAGCAGCTTAGTAGGGAGTAACACCGGGGAGCTGTTTTTT | CASSLVGSNTGELFF | TRBV7-2 | . | . | TRBJ2-2
TGTGCCAGCAGCCCACAAACGGGGCCCTACGAGCAGTACTTC | CASSPQTGPYEQYF | TRBV3-1/TRBV3-2 | . | once | TRBJ2-7
TGTGCCAGCAGTTATAGCGGGGGCCCGAACAATGAGCAGTTCTTC | CASSYSGGPNNEQFF | TRBV27 | TRBD2 | . | TRBJ2-1
TGTGCCAGCAGTTTATCGACTTCACCCCTCCACTTT | CASSLSTSPLHF | TRBV28 | . | . | TRBJ1-6
TGCGCCAGCAGGGGACAGCGCTCTGGAAACACCATATATTTT | CASRGQRSGNTIYF | TRBV10-2 | TRBD1 | . | TRBJ1-3
TGTGCCAGCAGGAGGGGAGCAGTAGGCACTGAAGCTTTCTTT | CASRRGAVGTEAFF | TRBV6-5 | . | . | TRBJ1-1
TGCGCCAGCAGCCAAGGGGGGCACACCGGGGAGCTGTTTTTT | CASSQGGHTGELFF | TRBV4-1 | . | . | TRBJ2-2
TGTGCCAGCAGCCGCCCCCGGGACAGGGGTAGATCCGGGGAGCTGTTTTTT | CASSRPRDRGRSGELFF | TRBV5-6 | TRBD1 | . | TRBJ2-2
TGTGCCAGCAGTCTCATGTGGAGCTCCTACGAGCAGTACTTC | CASSLMWSSYEQYF | TRBV28 | . | once | TRBJ2-7
TGTGCCACTCGGACAGGGACTGAAGCTTTCTTT | CATRTGTEAFF | TRBV10-3 | TRBD1 | . | TRBJ1-1
TGCGCCAGCAGCTTGGGAGGGGGCTCCGGAAACACCATATATTTT | CASSLGGGSGNTIYF | TRBV5-1 | TRBD1 | . | TRBJ1-3
TGTGCCACCAGTGATCCGGGGGGCCCGGGCGATACGCAGTATTTT | CATSDPGGPGDTQYF | TRBV24-1 | . | . | TRBJ2-3
TGTGCCAGCAGAACAGGGGCCTCAACTGGAAACACCATATATTTT | CASRTGASTGNTIYF | TRBV6-5 | TRBD1 | . | TRBJ1-3
TGTGCCAGCAGGGTTGAGGGGTGGTTCGTCCAGCCCCAGCATTTT | CASRVEGWFVQPQHF | TRBV6-5 | . | . | TRBJ1-5
TGCAGCGCTAGACAGGGGATGGGCTCTGGAAACACCATATATTTT | CSARQGMGSGNTIYF | TRBV29-1 | TRBD1 | . | TRBJ1-3